This TCR beta chain was sequenced in a study of T cells expressing NK-cell markers. Overall study context: From sorted CD3+CD56+NKG2C+, CD3+CD56+NKG2C- and CD3+CD56-NKG2C+ T cells came the TCR beta repertoires.

Findings and limits, study-wide: Certain NKG2C+ T cell clones were expanded, and their HCMV specificity remained unclear. In about 6 donors, dominant CD3+CD56+NKG2C+ clones formed roughly 1.0-7.5% of CD8+ cells.

This CDR3 comprises 13 residues. The authors made TCR beta cDNA libraries by 5'RACE template switching. This switching added a universal primer site and UMIs. TCRdb reprocessed the 5' RACE reads, with one entry per CDR3 protein and no DNA. Seen in this sample are about 380,000 distinct CDR3 sequences; the ten most common clones hold over 4%. Worth noting for this clonotype: No antigen is known for it.

The sequence derives from a man aged 18-75 years in good health. This chain connects TRBV12-3 or TRBV12-4 to TRBJ1-2. The sequencing input was blood T cells: a sorted CD56 or NKG2C T cell subset, CD4+ or CD8+ T cells, or bulk PBMC T cells (not recorded which). The CDR3 region is CASRSWTNYGYTF.